Listed below are T cell receptor beta chains from one sample, sequenced in a study of T cells after yellow fever vaccination. TCRdb recomputed calls from the 5' RACE reads with MiXCR, one row per CDR3 protein. The sample holds 300,000 to 400,000 distinct CDR3 sequences, roughly an eighth seen once. The material sequenced was CD4+ T cells sorted from PBMCs, taken 15 days after the yellow fever booster vaccination. Receptors were obtained from a man in his late teens or twenties who received the YFV17D yellow fever vaccine. The CDR3 runs from the conserved cysteine through the conserved F or W. The D gene is left open where the match is weak. Size values are once, few and many counts, or a class for expanded clones, and some rows have none.

size: NA
J: TRBJ2-3
D: NA
V: TRBV5-5
CDR3: CASSRYPGVDTQYF
DNA: TGTGCCAGCAGCCGGTACCCGGGTGTCGATACGCAGTATTTT

size: few
J: TRBJ1-1
D: NA
V: TRBV12-3/TRBV12-4
CDR3: CASSFQAQNTEAFF
DNA: TGTGCCAGCAGTTTCCAGGCCCAGAACACTGAAGCTTTCTTT

size: NA
J: TRBJ1-1
D: NA
V: TRBV4-1
CDR3: CASSQVAVGTEAFF
DNA: TGCGCCAGCAGCCAAGTTGCGGTTGGGACTGAAGCTTTCTTT

size: NA
J: TRBJ1-2
D: TRBD1
V: TRBV10-3
CDR3: CAISLDRGESGYTF
DNA: TGTGCCATCAGCCTGGACAGGGGGGAGTCTGGCTACACCTTC

size: few
J: TRBJ1-1
D: NA
V: TRBV9
CDR3: CASSVASWLTGAEAFF
DNA: TGTGCCAGCAGCGTAGCTTCATGGCTCACCGGGGCTGAAGCTTTCTTT

size: many
J: TRBJ2-1
D: TRBD2
V: TRBV7-8
CDR3: CASSQLAGVYNEQFF
DNA: TGTGCCAGCAGTCAACTAGCGGGGGTCTACAATGAGCAGTTCTTC

size: NA
J: TRBJ1-2
D: NA
V: TRBV20-1
CDR3: CSARGSDWYYGYTF
DNA: TGCAGTGCTAGAGGATCCGACTGGTACTATGGCTACACCTTC

size: few
J: TRBJ1-6
D: NA
V: TRBV5-1
CDR3: CASSFSGINSPLHF
DNA: TGCGCCAGCAGCTTTAGCGGAATCAATTCACCCCTCCACTTT

size: few
J: TRBJ1-2
D: NA
V: TRBV6-1
CDR3: CASSLGDSYYGYTF
DNA: TGTGCCAGCAGTCTCGGCGATTCGTACTATGGCTACACCTTC

size: NA
J: TRBJ2-2
D: NA
V: TRBV7-2
CDR3: CASSLVRTFYTGELFF
DNA: TGTGCCAGCAGCTTAGTTCGCACCTTCTACACCGGGGAGCTGTTTTTT

size: NA
J: TRBJ2-5
D: TRBD1
V: TRBV2
CDR3: CASGPRDRGETQYF
DNA: TGTGCCAGCGGGCCCCGGGACAGGGGTGAGACCCAGTACTTC

size: NA
J: TRBJ2-5
D: NA
V: TRBV5-1
CDR3: CASRGRPSGETQYF
DNA: TGCGCCAGCAGAGGCAGGCCCTCCGGGGAGACCCAGTACTTC